A selection of T cell receptor beta chains follows, all from one sample in a study of vaccination and CD4 T cells after COVID-19. Their recognized antigens are unknown. TCRdb reprocessed the PCR reads via MiXCR and lists one record per CDR3 protein. The data hold roughly 24,000 distinct CDR3 sequences, with 40% to 50% observed a single time. Sequenced sample: CD4+ T cells from blood, cultured in vitro. These receptors all stem from a human donor who had recovered from COVID-19. Both conserved end residues are part of each CDR3. The D gene is left open where the match is weak. A clone size is listed for some rows: how often the clone was seen (once, few, many), or a class if it is expanded.

size	V	D	J	CDR3	DNA
few	TRBV20-1	TRBD1	TRBJ1-2	CSARGQALSNYGYTF	TGCAGTGCCAGGGGACAGGCCCTGTCTAACTATGGCTACACCTTC
once	TRBV18	NA	TRBJ1-2	CASSPPARYGYTF	TGTGCCAGCTCACCACCGGCGAGGTATGGCTACACCTTC
once	TRBV12-3/TRBV12-4	NA	TRBJ2-3	CASSPLRGGTDTQYF	TGTGCCAGCAGCCCGCTTAGGGGGGGCACAGATACGCAGTATTTT
NA	TRBV27	TRBD2	TRBJ2-1	CASSLWGLAGEGGNEQFF	TGTGCCAGCAGTTTATGGGGACTAGCGGGAGAGGGGGGCAATGAGCAGTTCTTC
few	TRBV14	NA	TRBJ2-7	CASSQTLQYPYEQYF	TGTGCCAGCAGCCAAACCCTGCAATACCCCTACGAGCAGTACTTC
NA	TRBV20-1	NA	TRBJ2-7	CSARDRAPWYEQYF	TGCAGTGCTAGAGATCGGGCACCGTGGTACGAGCAGTACTTC
NA	TRBV2	NA	TRBJ1-5	CASRAGLSQPQHF	TGTGCCAGCAGAGCAGGGTTGAGTCAGCCCCAGCATTTT
NA	TRBV7-3	NA	TRBJ2-3	CASSQSPGLTDTQYF	TGTGCCAGCAGCCAAAGCCCGGGCCTCACAGATACGCAGTATTTT
few	TRBV19	TRBD1	TRBJ1-2	CASSKTGEIGYGYTF	TGTGCCAGTAGTAAAACAGGGGAAATCGGCTATGGCTACACCTTC
NA	TRBV5-4	NA	TRBJ1-6	CASSSRAGAAGSPLHF	TGTGCCAGCAGCTCTAGGGCAGGGGCCGCGGGTTCACCCCTCCACTTT
NA	TRBV12-3/TRBV12-4	NA	TRBJ2-7	CASSGQTRGDEQYF	TGTGCCAGCAGTGGACAGACCAGGGGCGACGAGCAGTACTTC
few	TRBV5-1	NA	TRBJ2-4	CASSFGGIAKNIQYF	TGCGCCAGCAGCTTCGGGGGAATAGCCAAAAACATTCAGTACTTC
NA	TRBV30	TRBD1	TRBJ2-2	CAWADRDRGFTGELFF	TGTGCCTGGGCCGACCGGGACAGGGGGTTCACCGGGGAGCTGTTTTTT
NA	TRBV7-2	NA	TRBJ2-1	CASSPGYEQFF	TGTGCCAGCAGCCCTGGGTATGAGCAGTTCTTC
NA	TRBV20-1	NA	TRBJ2-1	CSARVSGTSSYNEQFF	TGCAGTGCTAGGGTTAGCGGTACAAGCTCCTACAATGAGCAGTTCTTC
few	TRBV10-3	NA	TRBJ1-2	CAIDSRYGYTF	TGTGCCATTGACAGTCGGTATGGCTACACCTTC